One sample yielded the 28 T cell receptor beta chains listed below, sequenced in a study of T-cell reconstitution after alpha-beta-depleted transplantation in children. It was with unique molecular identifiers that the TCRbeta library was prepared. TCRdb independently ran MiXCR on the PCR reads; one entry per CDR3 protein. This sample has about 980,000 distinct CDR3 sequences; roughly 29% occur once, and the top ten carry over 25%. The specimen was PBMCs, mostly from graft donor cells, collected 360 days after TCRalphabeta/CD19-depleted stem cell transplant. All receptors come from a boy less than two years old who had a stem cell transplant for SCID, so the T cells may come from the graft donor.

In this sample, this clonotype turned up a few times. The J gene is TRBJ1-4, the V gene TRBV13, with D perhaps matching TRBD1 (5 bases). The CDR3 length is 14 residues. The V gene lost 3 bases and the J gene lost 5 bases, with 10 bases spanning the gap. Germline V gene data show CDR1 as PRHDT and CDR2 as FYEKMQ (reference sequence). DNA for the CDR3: TGTGCCAGCAGCTTTGGGGCCTTCAATGAAAAACTGTTTTTT. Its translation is CASSFGAFNEKLFF. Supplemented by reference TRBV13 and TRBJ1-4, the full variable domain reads AAGVIQSPRHLIKEKRETATLKCYPIPRHDTVYWYQQGPGQDPQFLISFYEKMQSDKGSIPDRFSAQQFSDYHSELNMSSLELGDSALYFCASSFGAFNEKLFFGSGTQLSVL.

The CDR3 loop is CASSLDRVDFSGANVLTF. The CDR3 DNA follows: TGTGCCAGTAGCCTAGACAGGGTGGATTTCTCTGGGGCCAACGTCCTGACTTTC. The chain carries TRBV19 and TRBJ2-6, with TRBD1 matching 7 bases. Germline V lookup: CDR1 LNHDA, CDR2 SQIVND (reference sequence). V lost 6 bases to trimming and J lost 0 bases; unmatched junction nucleotides: 11. The CDR3 has 18 amino acids.

CDR3 in DNA: TGTGCCAGCAGCTTAAAGGCACGGAAAAATTACCGGGACACGACCTTCTACGAGCAGTACTTC. It yields the protein CASSLKARKNYRDTTFYEQYF. This chain links TRBV7-3 with TRBJ2-7; TRBD1 is a possible D gene (6 bases). Per the germline V gene, CDR1 is SGHTA and CDR2 is FQGTGA. V was pared by 1 base and J by 3 bases, with 31 bases between. The CDR3 totals 21 residues.

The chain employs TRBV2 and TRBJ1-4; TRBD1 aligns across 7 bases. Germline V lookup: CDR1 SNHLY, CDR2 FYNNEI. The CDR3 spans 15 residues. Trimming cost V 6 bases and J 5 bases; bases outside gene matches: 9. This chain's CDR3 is CASSPQGVGNEKLFF. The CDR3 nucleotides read TGTGCCAGCAGCCCCCAGGGGGTGGGGAATGAAAAACTGTTTTTT.

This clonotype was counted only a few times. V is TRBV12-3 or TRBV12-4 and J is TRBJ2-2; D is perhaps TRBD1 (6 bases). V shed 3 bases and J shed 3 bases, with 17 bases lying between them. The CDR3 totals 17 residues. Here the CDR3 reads CASSFSAGAKYTGELFF. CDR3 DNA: TGTGCCAGCAGTTTCTCGGCAGGGGCGAAATACACCGGGGAGCTGTTTTTT.

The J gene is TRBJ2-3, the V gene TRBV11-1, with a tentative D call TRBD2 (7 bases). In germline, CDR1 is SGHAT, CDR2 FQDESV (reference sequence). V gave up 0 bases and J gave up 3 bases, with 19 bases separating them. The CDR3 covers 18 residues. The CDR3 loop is CASSLAGGGLGFTDTQYF. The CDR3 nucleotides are TGTGCCAGCAGCTTAGCTGGGGGGGGGCTTGGTTTTACAGATACGCAGTATTTT.

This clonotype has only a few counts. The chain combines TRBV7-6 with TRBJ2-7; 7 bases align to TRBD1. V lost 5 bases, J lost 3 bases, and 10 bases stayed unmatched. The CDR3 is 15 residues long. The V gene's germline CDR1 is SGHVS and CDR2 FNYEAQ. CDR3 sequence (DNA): TGTGCCAGCAGCGCTTACAGGGGAAGTTACTACGAGCAGTACTTC. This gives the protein CASSAYRGSYYEQYF. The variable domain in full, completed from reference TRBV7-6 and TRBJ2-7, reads GAGVSQSPRYKVTKRGQDVALRCDPISGHVSLYWYRQALGQGPEFLTYFNYEAQQDKSGLPNDRFSAERPEGSISTLTIQRTEQRDSAMYRCASSAYRGSYYEQYFGPGTRLTVT.

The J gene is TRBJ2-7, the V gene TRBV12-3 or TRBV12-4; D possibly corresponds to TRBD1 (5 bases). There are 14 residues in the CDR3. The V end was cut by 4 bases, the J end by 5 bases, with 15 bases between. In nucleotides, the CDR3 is TGTGCCAGCAGTTGGCAGGGCGGTTCGGACGAGCAGTACTTC. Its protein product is CASSWQGGSDEQYF.

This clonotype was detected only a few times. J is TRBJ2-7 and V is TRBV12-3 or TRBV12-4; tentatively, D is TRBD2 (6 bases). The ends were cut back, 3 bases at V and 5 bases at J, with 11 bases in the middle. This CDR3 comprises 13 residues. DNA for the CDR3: TGTGCCAGCAGTTTGGGGGGAAGTGACGAGCAGTACTTC. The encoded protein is CASSLGGSDEQYF.

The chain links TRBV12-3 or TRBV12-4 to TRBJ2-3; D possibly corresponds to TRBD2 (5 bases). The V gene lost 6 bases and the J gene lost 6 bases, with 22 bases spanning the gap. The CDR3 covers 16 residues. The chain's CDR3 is CASSQTLPQEGDTQYF. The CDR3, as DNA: TGTGCCAGCAGCCAAACGCTTCCCCAAGAGGGCGATACGCAGTATTTT.

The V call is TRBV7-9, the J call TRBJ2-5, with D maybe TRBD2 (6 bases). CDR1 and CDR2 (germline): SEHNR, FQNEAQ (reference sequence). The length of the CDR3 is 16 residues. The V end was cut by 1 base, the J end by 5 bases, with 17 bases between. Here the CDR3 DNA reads TGTGCCAGCAGCTTAGTTCGCGGGGTGCTTCGGGAGACCCAGTACTTC. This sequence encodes CASSLVRGVLRETQYF. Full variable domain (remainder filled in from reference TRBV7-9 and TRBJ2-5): DTGVSQNPRHKITKRGQNVTFRCDPISEHNRLYWYRQTLGQGPEFLTYFQNEAQLEKSRLLSDRFSAERPKGSFSTLEIQRTEQGDSAMYLCASSLVRGVLRETQYFGPGTRLLVL.

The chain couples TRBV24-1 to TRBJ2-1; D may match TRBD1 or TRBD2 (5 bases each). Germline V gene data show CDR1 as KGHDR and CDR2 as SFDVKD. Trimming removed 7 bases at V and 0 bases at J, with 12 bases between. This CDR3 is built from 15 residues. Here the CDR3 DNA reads TGTGCCACCAGGAAGGGGAGTCGCTCCTACAATGAGCAGTTCTTC. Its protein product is CATRKGSRSYNEQFF.

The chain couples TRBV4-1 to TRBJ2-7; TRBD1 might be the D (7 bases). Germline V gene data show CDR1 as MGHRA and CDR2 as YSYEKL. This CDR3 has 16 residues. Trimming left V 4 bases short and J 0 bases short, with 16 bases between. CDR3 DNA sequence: TGCGCCAGCAGCCCCTCAGGCGGGACAGCCTCCTACGAGCAGTACTTC. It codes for CASSPSGGTASYEQYF.

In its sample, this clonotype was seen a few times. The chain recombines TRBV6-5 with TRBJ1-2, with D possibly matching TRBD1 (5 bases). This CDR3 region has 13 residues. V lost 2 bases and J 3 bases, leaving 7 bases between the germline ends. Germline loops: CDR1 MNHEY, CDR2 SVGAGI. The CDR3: CASSYGDHYGYTF. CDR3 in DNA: TGTGCCAGCAGTTACGGGGACCACTATGGCTACACCTTC.

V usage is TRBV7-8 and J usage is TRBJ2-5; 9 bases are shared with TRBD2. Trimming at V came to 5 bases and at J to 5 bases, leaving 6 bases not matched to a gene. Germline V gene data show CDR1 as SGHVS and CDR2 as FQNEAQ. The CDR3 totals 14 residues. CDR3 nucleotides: TGTGCCAGCAGCCCTAGAGGACTAGCGGAGACCCAGTACTTC. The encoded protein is CASSPRGLAETQYF.

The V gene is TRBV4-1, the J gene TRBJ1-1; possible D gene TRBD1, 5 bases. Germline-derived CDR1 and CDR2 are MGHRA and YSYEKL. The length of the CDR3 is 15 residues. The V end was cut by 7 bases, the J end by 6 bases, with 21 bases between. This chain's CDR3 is CASTRAMGDMSEAFF. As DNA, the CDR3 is TGCGCCAGCACGAGGGCTATGGGGGATATGTCTGAAGCTTTCTTT.

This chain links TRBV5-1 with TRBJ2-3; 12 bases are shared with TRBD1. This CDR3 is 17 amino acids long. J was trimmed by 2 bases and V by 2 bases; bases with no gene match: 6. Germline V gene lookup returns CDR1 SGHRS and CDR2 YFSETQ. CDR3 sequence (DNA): TGCGCCAGCAGCTTTTGGGGACAGGGGGCTATCACAGATACGCAGTATTTT. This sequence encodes CASSFWGQGAITDTQYF.

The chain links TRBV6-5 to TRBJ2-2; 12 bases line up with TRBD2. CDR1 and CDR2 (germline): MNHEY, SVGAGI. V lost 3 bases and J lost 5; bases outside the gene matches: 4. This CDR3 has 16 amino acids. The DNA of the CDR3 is TGTGCCAGCAGTTATGGACTAGCGGGGAGGACCGGGGAGCTGTTTTTT. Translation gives CASSYGLAGRTGELFF.

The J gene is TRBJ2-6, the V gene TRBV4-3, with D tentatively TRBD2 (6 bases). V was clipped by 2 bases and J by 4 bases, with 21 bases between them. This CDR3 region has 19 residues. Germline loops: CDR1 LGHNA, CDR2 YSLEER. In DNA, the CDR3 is TGCGCCAGCAGCCAAATCCGGGACTTTCCTCTCTCGGGGGCCAACGTCCTGACTTTC. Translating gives CASSQIRDFPLSGANVLTF.

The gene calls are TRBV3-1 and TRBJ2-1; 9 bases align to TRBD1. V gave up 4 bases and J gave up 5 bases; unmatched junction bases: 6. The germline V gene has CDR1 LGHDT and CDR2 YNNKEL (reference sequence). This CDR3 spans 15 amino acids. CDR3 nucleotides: TGTGCCAGCAGCCCCTCCGGGACAGGGAACAATGAGCAGTTCTTC. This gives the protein CASSPSGTGNNEQFF.

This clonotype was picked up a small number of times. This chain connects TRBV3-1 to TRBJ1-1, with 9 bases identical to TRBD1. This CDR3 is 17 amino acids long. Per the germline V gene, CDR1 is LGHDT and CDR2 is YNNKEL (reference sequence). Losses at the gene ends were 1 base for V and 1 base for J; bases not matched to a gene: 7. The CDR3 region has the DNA TGTGCCAGCAGCCAAGGTCTACAGGGGGCCTCGAACACTGAAGCTTTCTTT. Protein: CASSQGLQGASNTEAFF.

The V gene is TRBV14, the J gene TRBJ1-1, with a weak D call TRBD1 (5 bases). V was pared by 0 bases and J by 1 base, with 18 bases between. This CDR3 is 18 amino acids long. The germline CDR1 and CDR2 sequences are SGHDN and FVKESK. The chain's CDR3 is CASSQEGILRDRNTEAFF. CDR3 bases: TGTGCCAGCAGCCAAGAGGGCATCTTAAGAGACAGGAACACTGAAGCTTTCTTT.

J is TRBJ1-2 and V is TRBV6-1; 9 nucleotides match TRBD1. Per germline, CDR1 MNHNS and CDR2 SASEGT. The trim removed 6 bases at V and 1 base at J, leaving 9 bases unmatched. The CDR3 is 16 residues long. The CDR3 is CASRSAGTGINYGYTF. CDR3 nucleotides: TGTGCCAGCAGAAGCGCCGGGACAGGGATTAACTATGGCTACACCTTC.

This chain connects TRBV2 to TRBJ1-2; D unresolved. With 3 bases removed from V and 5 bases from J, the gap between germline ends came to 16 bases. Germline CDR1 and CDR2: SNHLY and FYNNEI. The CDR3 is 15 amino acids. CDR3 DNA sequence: TGTGCCAGCAGTGAGTGGGAAGTAGGGCGATATGGCTACACCTTC. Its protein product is CASSEWEVGRYGYTF.

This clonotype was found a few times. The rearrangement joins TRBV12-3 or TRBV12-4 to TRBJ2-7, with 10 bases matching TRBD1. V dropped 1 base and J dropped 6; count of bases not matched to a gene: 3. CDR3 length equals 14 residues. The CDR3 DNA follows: TGTGCCAGCAGTTTAGGCGGACAGGGGGTCGAGCAGTACTTC. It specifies CASSLGGQGVEQYF.

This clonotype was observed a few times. The CDR3 spells CASSPRQGSEAFF. The CDR3 DNA follows: TGTGCCAGCAGCCCCAGACAGGGCTCTGAAGCTTTCTTT. The chain carries TRBV12-3 or TRBV12-4 and TRBJ1-1; 7 bases line up with TRBD1. Trimming removed 6 bases from V and 6 bases from J; junction bases left unmatched: 7. The CDR3 sequence is 13 residues long.

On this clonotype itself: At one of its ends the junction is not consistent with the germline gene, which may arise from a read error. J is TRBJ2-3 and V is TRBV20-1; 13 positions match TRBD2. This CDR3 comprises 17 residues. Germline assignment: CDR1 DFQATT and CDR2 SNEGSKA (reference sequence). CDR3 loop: CSALVGGLAGITDTQYF. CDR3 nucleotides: TGCAGTGCCCTGGTGGGGGGACTAGCGGGAATCACAGATACGCAATATTTT.

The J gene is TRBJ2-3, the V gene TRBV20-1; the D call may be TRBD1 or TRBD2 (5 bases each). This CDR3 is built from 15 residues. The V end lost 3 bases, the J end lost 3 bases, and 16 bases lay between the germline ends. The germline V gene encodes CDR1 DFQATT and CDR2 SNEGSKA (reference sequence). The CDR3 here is CSARGTVIETDTQYF. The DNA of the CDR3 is TGCAGTGCTAGGGGGACGGTAATTGAGACAGATACGCAGTATTTT.